This T cell receptor (beta chain) was identified in a study of OX40 agonist ivuxolimab in advanced cancers. Study-level information: An agonistic anti-OX40 (CD134) antibody, ivuxolimab, was used to treat the patients. One patient with hepatocellular carcinoma and two with cutaneous melanoma, three in all, had partial responses. Study-level points and caveats: It was also the case that some nonresponders had low normalized T-cell clonal expansion.

On this clone itself: What it recognizes is unknown.

CDR1 is MDHEN and CDR2 is SYDVKM in the germline V gene. The CDR3 loop spans 15 amino acids. V lost 1 base to trimming and J lost 0 bases, with 8 bases between them. Sequencing used immunoSEQ multiplex PCR; TCRdb keeps in-frame clones, though not all of them. The sample shows 25,000 to 35,000 clones, roughly 87% of them seen only once. The rearrangement links TRBV28 to TRBJ2-3; a possible D gene is TRBD2 (5 bases). This receptor was identified in an adult with an advanced solid tumor such as melanoma, head and neck, liver or kidney cancer. Source: CD4+ or CD8+ T cells sorted from blood, taken in a trial of the OX40 agonist ivuxolimab. CDR3 amino acids: CASSLLSGSTDTQYF. Here the CDR3 DNA reads TGTGCCAGCAGTTTATTGAGCGGAAGCACAGATACGCAGTATTTT.